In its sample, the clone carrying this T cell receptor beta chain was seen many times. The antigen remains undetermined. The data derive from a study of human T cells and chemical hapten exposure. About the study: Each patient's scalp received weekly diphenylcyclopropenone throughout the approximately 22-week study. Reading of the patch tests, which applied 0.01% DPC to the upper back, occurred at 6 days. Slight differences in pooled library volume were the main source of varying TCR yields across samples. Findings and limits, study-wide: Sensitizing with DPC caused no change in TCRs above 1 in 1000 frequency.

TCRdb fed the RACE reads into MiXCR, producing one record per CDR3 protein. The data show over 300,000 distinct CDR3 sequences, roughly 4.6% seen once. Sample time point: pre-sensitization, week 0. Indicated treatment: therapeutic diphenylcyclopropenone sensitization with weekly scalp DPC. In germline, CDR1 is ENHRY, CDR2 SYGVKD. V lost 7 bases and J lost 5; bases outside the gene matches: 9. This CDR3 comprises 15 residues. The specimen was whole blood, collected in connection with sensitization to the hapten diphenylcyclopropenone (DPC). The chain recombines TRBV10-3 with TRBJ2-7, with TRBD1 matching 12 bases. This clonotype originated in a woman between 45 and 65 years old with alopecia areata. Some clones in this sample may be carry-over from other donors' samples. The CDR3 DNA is TGTGCCATCAACACCGGGACAGGGGGCGGCGACGAGCAGTACTTC. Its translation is CAINTGTGGGDEQYF.